These 26 T cell receptor beta chains originate from one sample sequenced in a study of shared clonotypes between healthy human individuals (dated by TCRdb to 2018 to 2021). The method behind the library was the immunoSEQ multiplex PCR assay. TCRdb obtained this table from immuneACCESS and retained in-frame rearrangements with V and J assigned. These tables miss some clones; where compared with another copy, unresolved V genes account for less than half of the shortfall, and the remainder is unexplained. The sample table lists roughly 2.4 million clones, around 95% of them with a count of one. The top ten hold approximately 0.13% of the sample. The material sequenced was naive CD4+ T cells sorted from blood. The cell subset or site label on this specimen signifies: CD45RA+ positively selected. These receptors all stem from a man between 18 and 35 years old in good health.

The chain has TRBV5-5 and TRBJ1-5; 7 bases line up with TRBD1. Trimming cost V 4 bases and J 4 bases; bases outside gene matches: 17. Germline V gene sequence: CDR1 SGHKS, CDR2 YYEKEE (reference sequence). The CDR3 spans 18 residues. The CDR3 loop reads CASSLLISGTVGNQPQHF. CDR3 in DNA: TGTGCCAGCAGCCTCTTGATTTCCGGGACAGTAGGGAATCAGCCCCAGCATTTT.

This rearrangement joins TRBV6-1 to TRBJ2-3, with 9 bases lining up with TRBD2. There are 16 residues in the CDR3. Trimming cost V 4 bases and J 0 bases; bases outside gene matches: 5. CDR1 is MNHNS, CDR2 SASEGT, per germline. CDR3 DNA sequence: TGTGCCAGCAGTGGGCAGCGGGGGGCTAGCACAGATACGCAGTATTTT. Its protein product is CASSGQRGASTDTQYF.

A single count supports this clone. The rearrangement links TRBV27 to TRBJ2-2; TRBD2 matches at 13 bases. The J segment lost 0 bases and the V segment lost 7 bases, leaving 5 bases of the junction unmatched. Germline V gene data show CDR1 as MNHEY and CDR2 as SMNVEV (reference sequence). CDR3 length: 17 residues. The CDR3 DNA is TGTGCCAGCACCGAGACTAGCGGGGGGCCGAACACCGGGGAGCTGTTTTTT. This encodes CASTETSGGPNTGELFF.

The genes are TRBV30 and TRBJ1-2; D possibly corresponds to TRBD1 (6 bases). The CDR3 runs 13 residues. Germline V gene sequence: CDR1 GTSNPN, CDR2 SVGIG (reference sequence). V gave up 3 bases and J gave up 6 bases, with 14 bases separating them. The CDR3 sequence is CAWSFAAGDGYTF. CDR3 nucleotide sequence: TGTGCCTGGAGCTTCGCTGCAGGGGATGGCTACACCTTC. Complete variable domain (other parts from reference TRBV30 and TRBJ1-2): SQTIHQWPATLVQPVGSPLSLECTVEGTSNPNLYWYRQAAGRGLQLLFYSVGIGQISSEVPQNLSASRPQDRQFILSSKKLLLSDSGFYLCAWSFAAGDGYTFGSGTRLTVV.

The chain employs TRBV23-1 and TRBJ2-7, with 10 bases that match TRBD2. TRBV23-1 is classed as an ORF, of uncertain function. J gave up 0 bases and V 5 bases, and 4 bases lay outside the gene matches. This CDR3 region has 15 residues. Here the CDR3 reads CASSWTSGSSYEQYF. The CDR3 coding sequence is TGCGCCAGCAGTTGGACTAGCGGCTCCTCCTACGAGCAGTACTTC.

V is TRBV6-1 and J is TRBJ1-2, with D perhaps TRBD1 (5 bases). Germline-derived CDR1 and CDR2 are MNHNS and SASEGT. Trimming pared 1 base from V and 7 bases from J, leaving 19 bases between. The CDR3 spans 16 residues. The CDR3 nucleotides read TGTGCCAGCAGTGAAGGACTGACAGCGGTTTTGGGTGGCTACACCTTC. Translating it yields CASSEGLTAVLGGYTF.

In the case of this clone: A read error may produce the germline difference seen at one junction end. The CDR3 sequence is CASSQDTWGYTF. The CDR3 bases are TGCGCCAGCAGTCAAGATACATGGGGCTACACCTTC. The J gene is TRBJ1-2, the V gene TRBV4-1; D is undetermined. CDR1 is MGHRA, CDR2 YSYEKL, per germline. CDR3 length: 12 residues.

V usage is TRBV13 and J usage is TRBJ2-7, with D tentatively TRBD2 (5 bases). Germline loops: CDR1 PRHDT, CDR2 FYEKMQ (reference sequence). There are 13 residues in the CDR3. The V and J ends lost 5 bases and 3 bases respectively, with 11 bases between them. CDR3 region: CASSEYGGYEQYF. In nucleotides, the CDR3 is TGTGCCAGCAGCGAGTATGGAGGCTACGAGCAGTACTTC. The full variable domain, its missing parts supplied by reference TRBV13 and TRBJ2-7, is AAGVIQSPRHLIKEKRETATLKCYPIPRHDTVYWYQQGPGQDPQFLISFYEKMQSDKGSIPDRFSAQQFSDYHSELNMSSLELGDSALYFCASSEYGGYEQYFGPGTRLTVT.

The J gene is TRBJ1-5, the V gene TRBV19; D perhaps matches TRBD1 (6 bases). Germline CDR1 LNHDA, CDR2 SQIVND (reference sequence). CDR3 length: 15 residues. Trimming removed 6 bases at V and 0 bases at J, with 12 bases between. The chain's CDR3 is CASSPGDHSNQPQHF. CDR3 nucleotide sequence: TGTGCCAGTAGCCCAGGGGATCATAGCAATCAGCCCCAGCATTTT.

The rearrangement links TRBV29-1 to TRBJ2-5; TRBD2 is a possible D gene (5 bases). This CDR3 is 14 amino acids long. CDR1 is SQVTM, CDR2 ANQGSEA, per germline. V lost 1 base and J lost 4, with 13 bases in between. The CDR3 here is CSVEVAASLETQYF. The CDR3 DNA is TGCAGCGTTGAAGTCGCAGCTAGCTTAGAGACCCAGTACTTC. The whole variable domain, filled in from reference TRBV29-1 and TRBJ2-5, reads SAVISQKPSRDICQRGTSLTIQCQVDSQVTMMFWYRQQPGQSLTLIATANQGSEATYESGFVIDKFPISRPNLTFSTLTVSNMSPEDSSIYLCSVEVAASLETQYFGPGTRLLVL.

V is TRBV19 and J is TRBJ2-7; D is perhaps TRBD1 (6 bases). Germline V gene sequence: CDR1 LNHDA, CDR2 SQIVND (reference sequence). CDR3 length equals 13 residues. Trimming removed 3 bases at V and 5 bases at J, with 11 bases between. In nucleotides, the CDR3 is TGTGCCAGTAGTATGTTAGGGGGAAACGAGCAGTACTTC. It specifies CASSMLGGNEQYF. The full variable domain, rest sourced from reference TRBV19 and TRBJ2-7, is DGGITQSPKYLFRKEGQNVTLSCEQNLNHDAMYWYRQDPGQGLRLIYYSQIVNDFQKGDIAEGYSVSREKKESFPLTVTSAQKNPTAFYLCASSMLGGNEQYFGPGTRLTVT.

The V gene is TRBV14, the J gene TRBJ2-1; 12 bases are a match to TRBD2. The CDR3 contains 15 residues. V lost 3 bases, J lost 7 bases, and 4 bases stayed unmatched. CDR1 and CDR2 (germline): SGHDN, FVKESK. The CDR3 nucleotides read TGTGCCAGCAGCCACCTAGCGGGAGGGAATAATGAGCAGTTCTTC. Translation gives CASSHLAGGNNEQFF.

J is TRBJ2-1 and V is TRBV7-2; TRBD2 matches 7 bases. Trimming removed 11 bases from V and 6 bases from J; junction bases left unmatched: 7. Germline values: CDR1 SGHTA, CDR2 FQGNSA. This CDR3 has 12 amino acids. The CDR3 region is CAAHPGGNEQFF. CDR3 nucleotides: TGTGCCGCCCACCCGGGGGGCAATGAGCAGTTCTTC. The full variable domain, with the rest looked up from reference TRBV7-2 and TRBJ2-1, is GAGVSQSPSNKVTEKGKDVELRCDPISGHTALYWYRQSLGQGLEFLIYFQGNSAPDKSGLPSDRFSAERTGGSVSTLTIQRTQQEDSAVYLCAAHPGGNEQFFGPGTRLTVL.

The genes are TRBV25-1 and TRBJ2-2, with 7 bases that match TRBD1. The V segment lost 10 bases and the J segment 4 bases; nucleotides outside the gene matches: 12. This CDR3 has 15 amino acids. CDR1 and CDR2 (germline): MGHDK, SYGVNS. CDR3 sequence: CATQPGQYLTGELFF. The CDR3 coding sequence is TGTGCCACCCAACCGGGACAGTACCTCACCGGGGAGCTGTTTTTT.

This chain links TRBV30 with TRBJ1-5; 8 nucleotides match TRBD1. V gave up 1 base and J gave up 7 bases; unmatched junction bases: 3. This CDR3 has 13 amino acids. CDR1 is GTSNPN, CDR2 SVGIG, per germline (reference sequence). In DNA form, the CDR3 reads TGTGCCTGGAGTGACAGGGGGTGGCAGCCCCAGCATTTT. It codes for CAWSDRGWQPQHF.

This clone has a single count. The chain is built from TRBV2 and TRBJ1-1, with no clear D. Germline V gene data show CDR1 as SNHLY and CDR2 as FYNNEI. V lost 4 bases to trimming and J lost 4 bases, with 10 bases between them. The CDR3 has 13 amino acids. DNA for the CDR3: TGTGCCAGCAGTGGGCAGCGAGGCACTGAAGCTTTCTTT. Translated, it gives CASSGQRGTEAFF.

Points on this clone: Mismatch with germline at one junction end may stem from a read error. V gene TRBV2 combines with J gene TRBJ1-5; D might be TRBD1 (6 bases). In germline, CDR1 is SNHLY, CDR2 FYNNEI. This CDR3 comprises 15 residues. The CDR3 sequence: CASREGGTFNQPQHF. The CDR3 nucleotides read TGTGCCAGCAGAGAAGGGGGTACGTTCAATCAGCCCCAGCATTTT.

The V call is TRBV28, the J call TRBJ2-7; 10 bases line up with TRBD1. Germline V gene data show CDR1 as MDHEN and CDR2 as SYDVKM. V lost 6 bases to trimming and J lost 5 bases; unmatched junction nucleotides: 4. The CDR3 totals 13 residues. CDR3 loop: CASSLTGGNEQYF. Written as DNA, the CDR3 is TGTGCCAGCAGCCTGACAGGGGGCAACGAGCAGTACTTC.

V gene TRBV27 combines with J gene TRBJ1-5, with a weak D call TRBD1 (6 bases). The CDR3 is 18 residues long. The V end was cut by 2 bases, the J end by 1 base, with 18 bases between. Germline assignment: CDR1 MNHEY and CDR2 SMNVEV (reference sequence). Here the CDR3 DNA reads TGTGCCAGCAGTTTACCCGCAGCAGGGGTAGGGAGCAATCAGCCCCAGCATTTT. This translates into CASSLPAAGVGSNQPQHF.

V and J are TRBV30 and TRBJ2-7; possibly TRBD1 or TRBD2 for D (5 bases each). Between the trimmed V and J ends, which lost 4 bases and 3 bases, there was a span of 19 bases. CDR1 is GTSNPN, CDR2 SVGIG, per germline (reference sequence). The CDR3 has 15 amino acids. The CDR3 bases are TGTGCCTGGACTAAAAGGGACGGCCGGAACTACGAGCAGTACTTC. This codes for CAWTKRDGRNYEQYF.

The gene calls are TRBV5-1 and TRBJ2-3, with no clear D. Trimming stripped 4 bases from V and 0 bases from J, with 9 bases between. This CDR3 region has 14 residues. CDR1 SGHRS and CDR2 YFSETQ come from the germline V gene. The CDR3 loop reads CASSPQPSTDTQYF. CDR3 sequence (DNA): TGCGCCAGCAGCCCGCAGCCTAGCACAGATACGCAGTATTTT.

This chain joins TRBV2 and TRBJ2-1; TRBD1 matches at 8 bases. With V trimmed by 6 bases and J by 15 bases, 10 bases remained unmatched. CDR3 length: 12 residues. Germline values: CDR1 SNHLY, CDR2 FYNNEI. DNA for the CDR3: TGTGCCAGCAGCCCGAGGACAGGGTTCCGGTTCTTC. This gives the protein CASSPRTGFRFF.

As for this clone: Other nucleotide sequences from this sample produce the same CDR3. The chain uses TRBV11-2 and TRBJ2-5, with a possible D match to TRBD2 (5 bases). The CDR3 has 14 residues. The germline V and J ends were trimmed by 1 base and 1 base, with 7 bases remaining between them. Germline V gene data show CDR1 as SGHAT and CDR2 as FQNNGV. The CDR3 coding sequence is TGTGCCAGCAGCTTAGGGACTCCCCAAGAGACCCAGTACTTC. Protein: CASSLGTPQETQYF. Combining the CDR3 with reference TRBV11-2 and TRBJ2-5 gives the whole variable domain EAGVAQSPRYKIIEKRQSVAFWCNPISGHATLYWYQQILGQGPKLLIQFQNNGVVDDSQLPKDRFSAERLKGVDSTLKIQPAKLEDSAVYLCASSLGTPQETQYFGPGTRLLVL.

The rearrangement links TRBV28 to TRBJ1-4; D is perhaps TRBD1 (5 bases). The CDR3 has 15 amino acids. Germline loops: CDR1 MDHEN, CDR2 SYDVKM. The V gene lost 5 bases and the J gene lost 8 bases, with 18 bases spanning the gap. CDR3 region: CASSVTRVNEEKLFF. Here the CDR3 DNA reads TGTGCCAGCAGTGTAACCAGGGTAAATGAGGAAAAACTGTTTTTT. The whole variable domain, filled in from reference TRBV28 and TRBJ1-4, reads DVKVTQSSRYLVKRTGEKVFLECVQDMDHENMFWYRQDPGLGLRLIYFSYDVKMKEKGDIPEGYSVSREKKERFSLILESASTNQTSMYLCASSVTRVNEEKLFFGSGTQLSVL.

The chain is built from TRBV6-1 and TRBJ2-5, with D perhaps matching TRBD2 (6 bases). Germline V gene lookup returns CDR1 MNHNS and CDR2 SASEGT. The CDR3 covers 14 residues. Trimming took off 6 bases at V and 2 bases at J, with 13 bases between the two ends. CDR3 coding DNA: TGTGCCAGCAGGGCGGGACCCCTTCAAGAGACCCAGTACTTC. Translation gives CASRAGPLQETQYF.

The rearrangement uses TRBV7-9 and TRBJ1-4; D call uncertain. Trimming cost V 1 base and J 4 bases, with 10 bases left between them. This CDR3 region has 15 residues. CDR1 is SEHNR and CDR2 is FQNEAQ in the germline V gene (reference sequence). The DNA for the CDR3 is TGTGCCAGCAGCTTAGAAGGGTTGTTTAATGAAAAACTGTTTTTT. Amino acids: CASSLEGLFNEKLFF.